The TCR beta chain under discussion was sequenced for a study of blood T cell repertoires in COVID-19. Study summary: Samples representing acute and convalescent COVID-19 were sourced from the United States, Italy and Spain. From T cells, B-cell-depleted T cells, or PBMCs came the material, which was cDNA or gDNA.

While infection was still active, Seattle patients were enrolled and then followed longitudinally. The germline CDR1 and CDR2 sequences are MDHEN and SYDVKM. This CDR3 has 16 residues. V dropped 3 bases and J dropped 2; count of bases not matched to a gene: 7. Per the study methods: Reference gene primer amplification gave nucleated cell count estimates. Repertoires were generated with immunoSEQ multiplex PCR, while TCRdb's copy carries only in-frame clones and drops some. The V and J calls and the clone size are those of that table, but D and trimming were determined from the DNA. In the table there are some 310,000 clones, 90% of which are singletons.

The sequencing sample was made of peripheral blood. The rearrangement joins TRBV28 to TRBJ2-7; 10 bases agree with TRBD2. This TCR came from a woman aged 35 to 49 with COVID-19, enrolled during active disease. In DNA, the CDR3 is TGTGCCAGCAGTTTCGGAGTAGCGGGAGGAACCTACGAGCAGTACTTC. It yields the protein CASSFGVAGGTYEQYF.